Below are 16 T cell receptor beta chains sequenced from a single sample in a study of identical twins (dated by TCRdb to 2016 to 2017). Preparation of the library involved 5' RACE. Sequencer: Illumina HiSeq 2000. Using fastp at Q25 and MiXCR, TCRdb reprocessed the public reads and kept productive beta chains. One record per CDR3 amino acid sequence lists the most common genes and DNA. Recorded for this sample are roughly 250,000 distinct CDR3 sequences; about 14% of them occurred a single time. 7% to 9% of the sample is in the top ten clones. The material sequenced was memory (CD45RO+) T cells sorted from blood. The cell subset or site label for this specimen denotes: CD45RO+ enriched T cells. These receptors were obtained from a woman between 18 and 30 years old in good health.

This clonotype has just a few counts. The chain links TRBV10-3 to TRBJ2-5; 7 bases are shared with TRBD1. The junction had 5 bases not matched to a gene; V was cut back by 3 bases and J by 4 bases. This CDR3 has 14 amino acids. Germline assignment: CDR1 ENHRY and CDR2 SYGVKD. CDR3 nucleotide sequence: TGTGCCATCAGTGATACAGGGGCGGCAGAGACCCAGTACTTC. Translated, it gives CAISDTGAAETQYF.

CDR3 sequence: CASSPQAQQNTEAFF. CDR3 bases: TGTGCCAGCTCACCACAGGCCCAGCAGAACACTGAAGCTTTCTTT. The chain employs TRBV18 and TRBJ1-1; no clear D gene. The length of the CDR3 is 15 residues. Deletions cut 1 base from V and 1 base from J, with 10 bases between. The germline V gene has CDR1 KGHSH and CDR2 LQKENI.

This clonotype was found a few times. The V gene is TRBV20-1, the J gene TRBJ2-3; D may match TRBD1 or TRBD2 (6 bases each). This CDR3 contains 14 residues. Trimming left V 5 bases short and J 5 bases short, with 17 bases between. CDR1 is DFQATT and CDR2 is SNEGSKA in the germline V gene (reference sequence). CDR3 in amino acids: CSAGTGAGKDTQYF. The CDR3 DNA reads as TGCAGTGCTGGTACGGGGGCGGGGAAAGATACGCAGTATTTT.

This clonotype was observed a few times. The chain recombines TRBV12-5 with TRBJ1-1; 9 bases align to TRBD1. After removal of 5 bases from V and 1 base from J, the junction contained 2 bases not matched to a gene. The CDR3 runs 14 residues. The V gene's germline CDR1 is LGHNT and CDR2 FRNRAP. This CDR3 reads CASGQDRGNTEAFF. The CDR3 DNA reads TGTGCTAGTGGTCAGGACAGGGGGAACACTGAAGCTTTCTTT.

This clonotype was seen a few times. The chain uses TRBV5-4 and TRBJ1-1; D ambiguous. V was clipped by 3 bases and J by 6 bases, with 9 bases between them. This CDR3 is built from 12 residues. Germline V gives CDR1 SGHNT, CDR2 YYREEE (reference sequence). CDR3 DNA: TGTGCCAGCAGCTGGGGAGCCTCTGAAGCTTTCTTT. Protein product: CASSWGASEAFF.

The table lists this clonotype with a few counts. The V gene is TRBV11-2, the J gene TRBJ2-1; TRBD2 agrees at 11 bases. After removal of 5 bases from V and 8 bases from J, the junction contained 11 bases not matched to a gene. Per the germline V gene, CDR1 is SGHAT and CDR2 is FQNNGV. The CDR3 contains 16 residues. CDR3: CASSPSLAGGRDEQFF. CDR3 coding DNA: TGTGCCAGCAGCCCGAGCCTAGCGGGGGGAAGGGATGAGCAGTTCTTC.

The chain carries TRBV12-3 or TRBV12-4 and TRBJ1-2, with a tentative D call TRBD1 (6 bases). The CDR3 contains 13 residues. Trimming took 6 bases from V and 4 from J, leaving 12 bases between them. The CDR3 loop is CASRTTGSYGYTF. The DNA of the CDR3 is TGTGCCAGCAGGACAACAGGGTCCTATGGCTACACCTTC.

The genes are TRBV18 and TRBJ2-5; unclear D gene. CDR3 length equals 15 residues. Per the germline V gene, CDR1 is KGHSH and CDR2 is LQKENI. V lost 2 bases and J 2 bases, leaving 12 bases between the germline ends. The CDR3: CASSPGWQEQETQYF. CDR3 DNA: TGTGCCAGCTCACCAGGTTGGCAGGAACAAGAGACCCAGTACTTC. The full variable domain, its missing parts supplied by reference TRBV18 and TRBJ2-5, is NAGVMQNPRHLVRRRGQEARLRCSPMKGHSHVYWYRQLPEEGLKFMVYLQKENIIDESGMPKERFSAEFPKEGPSILRIQQVVRGDSAAYFCASSPGWQEQETQYFGPGTRLLVL.

This clonotype was detected a few times. This chain uses TRBV2 with TRBJ2-7, with TRBD1 as a possible D gene (5 bases). The CDR3 loop spans 13 amino acids. V lost 6 bases to trimming and J lost 4 bases, with 13 bases between them. Germline lookup yields CDR1 SNHLY and CDR2 FYNNEI. CDR3 coding DNA: TGTGCCAGCAGGGTCAGGGAACCATACGAGCAGTACTTC. Amino acids: CASRVREPYEQYF.

This clonotype was observed many times. J is TRBJ2-7 and V is TRBV7-9; 7 bases map to TRBD1. Germline-derived CDR1 and CDR2 are SEHNR and FQNEAQ (reference sequence). V lost 5 bases and J lost 3; bases outside the gene matches: 7. The CDR3 totals 14 residues. The CDR3 is CASSPTGVSYEQYF. The CDR3 DNA sequence: TGTGCCAGCAGCCCCACAGGGGTTAGCTACGAGCAGTACTTC.

The V and J genes are TRBV7-9 and TRBJ2-1; D uncertain. The V end was cut by 0 bases, the J end by 0 bases, with 3 bases between. CDR1 and CDR2 from the germline V gene are SEHNR and FQNEAQ (reference sequence). The CDR3 length is 14 residues. Here the CDR3 DNA reads TGTGCCAGCAGCTTAGCGCCCTCCTACAATGAGCAGTTCTTC. Its protein product is CASSLAPSYNEQFF.

This clonotype was picked up a small number of times. This chain links TRBV19 with TRBJ1-1; unclear D gene. The germline V gene has CDR1 LNHDA and CDR2 SQIVND (reference sequence). V lost 5 bases, J lost 3 bases, and 16 bases lay in between. CDR3 length equals 15 residues. The chain's CDR3 is CASSSRTGSYTEAFF. In DNA form, the CDR3 reads TGTGCCAGTAGTTCACGGACGGGTAGTTACACTGAAGCTTTCTTT.

The chain employs TRBV6-5 and TRBJ2-1; 8 bases are a match to TRBD1. Germline assignment: CDR1 MNHEY and CDR2 SVGAGI. The CDR3 contains 16 residues. V lost 0 bases to trimming and J lost 8 bases; unmatched junction nucleotides: 9. CDR3 sequence (DNA): TGTGCCAGCAGTTACTCTGGGCAGGGGGCTTATTATGAGCAGTTCTTC. Encoded protein: CASSYSGQGAYYEQFF.

This clonotype was counted many times. V and J are TRBV12-3 or TRBV12-4 and TRBJ1-6; no firm D call. Trimming stripped 5 bases from V and 4 bases from J, with 12 bases between. This CDR3 is 15 amino acids long. CDR3 sequence: CASSRETGYNSPLHF. The CDR3 DNA follows: TGTGCCAGCAGTCGGGAGACGGGATATAATTCACCCCTCCACTTT.

This clonotype was recorded a few times. The V call is TRBV5-7, the J call TRBJ2-7; D possibly corresponds to TRBD2 (5 bases). Being an ORF, TRBV5-7 has a function that is uncertain. Trimming removed 3 bases at V and 5 bases at J, with 9 bases between. The CDR3 is 12 residues long. The CDR3 here is CASSSGWHEQYF. In DNA, the CDR3 is TGTGCCAGCAGCTCGGGGTGGCACGAGCAGTACTTC.

This clonotype was seen repeatedly, ten times or more. The chain joins TRBV2 to TRBJ1-1; D remains unclear. The length of the CDR3 is 12 residues. Trimming pared 5 bases from V and 4 bases from J, leaving 8 bases between. Germline V CDR1 and CDR2: SNHLY, FYNNEI. CDR3 amino acids: CASSIRSTEAFF. CDR3 bases: TGTGCCAGCAGTATCCGGTCCACTGAAGCTTTCTTT.